A single sample gave rise to the 8 T cell receptor beta chains below, sequenced in a study of blood T cells in healthy people across ages. Next came a second PCR, run for about 7 to 12 cycles, which used a sample-barcoded 5' primer along with a J-beta primer mix. In TCRdb, the 5' RACE reads were re-called with MiXCR into one record per CDR3 protein. Of 630,000 or so distinct CDR3 sequences in the sample, around 31% were seen once. The sample was blood. These receptors came from a woman older than 75 in good health.

The chain is built from TRBV5-1 and TRBJ2-7, with 8 bases that match TRBD2. Germline CDR1 and CDR2: SGHRS and YFSETQ. This CDR3 has 15 residues. V lost 0 bases and J lost 3; bases outside the gene matches: 5. The CDR3 protein is CASSLAGRGDYEQYF. The CDR3, as DNA: TGCGCCAGCAGCTTGGCCGGGAGGGGGGACTACGAGCAGTACTTC. Based on the CDR3 plus reference TRBV5-1 and TRBJ2-7, the full variable domain is KAGVTQTPRYLIKTRGQQVTLSCSPISGHRSVSWYQQTPGQGLQFLFEYFSETQRNKGNFPGRFSGRQFSNSRSEMNVSTLELGDSALYLCASSLAGRGDYEQYFGPGTRLTVT.

In this sample, this clonotype turned up many times. The chain carries TRBV12-3 or TRBV12-4 and TRBJ1-6; 7 nucleotides agree with TRBD1. The CDR3 consists of 14 residues. Trimming took 6 bases from V and 7 from J; bases not matched to a gene: 6. The CDR3 DNA reads as TGTGCCAGCAGGTCCGGGACAGCCAATTCACCCCTCCACTTT. Translation: CASRSGTANSPLHF.

The DNA of the CDR3 is TGCAGCGTTGAAGATCGTGGAGGGGCAGGCGCAGATACGCAGTATTTT. Translated: CSVEDRGGAGADTQYF. This rearrangement joins TRBV29-1 to TRBJ2-3, with D possibly TRBD2 on 6 matching bases. Trimming removed 0 bases at V and 4 bases at J, with 17 bases between. This CDR3 contains 16 residues. Per the germline V gene, CDR1 is SQVTM and CDR2 is ANQGSEA.

This clonotype came up many times. This rearrangement joins TRBV7-3 to TRBJ1-2; 7 bases match TRBD1. Germline V gives CDR1 SGHTA, CDR2 FQGTGA. Losses at the gene ends were 1 base for V and 3 bases for J; bases not matched to a gene: 11. The CDR3 loop spans 17 amino acids. The CDR3 nucleotides read TGTGCCAGCAGCTTAAAGACAGGGACTTCCTTTCACTATGGCTACACCTTC. As protein: CASSLKTGTSFHYGYTF.

Ten or more counts support this clonotype. This rearrangement joins TRBV5-5 to TRBJ2-6, with no clear D. Trimming removed 1 base at V and 0 bases at J, with 8 bases between. The germline V gene encodes CDR1 SGHKS and CDR2 YYEKEE (reference sequence). This CDR3 is built from 16 residues. The CDR3 nucleotides are TGTGCCAGCAGCTTGATTGCCCACTCTGGGGCCAACGTCCTGACTTTC. This codes for CASSLIAHSGANVLTF.

The sample holds many counts of this clonotype. The V call is TRBV7-2, the J call TRBJ2-7, with TRBD1 matching over 9 bases. This CDR3 contains 14 residues. The junction had 4 bases not matched to a gene; V was cut back by 1 base and J by 6 bases. CDR1 SGHTA and CDR2 FQGNSA come from the germline V gene. CDR3 sequence: CASSLDRGRSEQYF. CDR3 bases: TGTGCCAGCAGCTTAGACAGGGGGCGATCCGAGCAGTACTTC.

In its sample, this clonotype was seen many times. The rearrangement joins TRBV10-3 to TRBJ1-1, with D perhaps matching TRBD1 (6 bases). The V gene lost 0 bases and the J gene lost 3 bases, with 14 bases spanning the gap. This CDR3 comprises 16 residues. Germline V gene lookup returns CDR1 ENHRY and CDR2 SYGVKD. The CDR3, as DNA: TGTGCCATCAGTGAGTCGAACCCCGGGACATACACTGAAGCTTTCTTT. Translation: CAISESNPGTYTEAFF.

In this sample, this clonotype turned up many times. The chain couples TRBV7-8 to TRBJ2-7, with a tentative D call TRBD2 (7 bases). From germline, CDR1 is SGHVS and CDR2 FQNEAQ. The CDR3 sequence is 16 residues long. The ends were cut back, 4 bases at V and 3 bases at J, with 19 bases in the middle. CDR3 sequence: CASSSKSTGGLYEQYF. Here the CDR3 DNA reads TGTGCCAGCAGCTCCAAGTCTACGGGGGGCCTCTACGAGCAGTACTTC.